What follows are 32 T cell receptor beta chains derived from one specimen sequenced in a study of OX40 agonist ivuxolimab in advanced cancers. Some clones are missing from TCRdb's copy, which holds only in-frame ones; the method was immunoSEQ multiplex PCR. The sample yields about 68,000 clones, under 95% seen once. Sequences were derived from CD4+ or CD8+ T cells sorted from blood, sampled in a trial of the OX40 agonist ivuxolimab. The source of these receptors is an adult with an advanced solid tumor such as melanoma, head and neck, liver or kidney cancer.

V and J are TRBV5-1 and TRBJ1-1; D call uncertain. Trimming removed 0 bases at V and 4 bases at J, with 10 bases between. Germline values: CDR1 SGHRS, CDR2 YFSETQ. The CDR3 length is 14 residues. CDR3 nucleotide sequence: TGCGCCAGCAGCTTGGCACACATGGGCACTGAAGCTTTCTTT. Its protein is CASSLAHMGTEAFF.

CDR3: CASSWQGQRSPLHF. CDR3 bases: TGTGCCTCCTCTTGGCAGGGTCAACGGTCACCCCTCCACTTT. The chain combines TRBV10-3 with TRBJ1-6, with D tentatively TRBD1 (5 bases). V was pared by 11 bases and J by 10 bases, with 21 bases between. CDR1 and CDR2 (germline): ENHRY, SYGVKD. The CDR3 runs to 14 residues.

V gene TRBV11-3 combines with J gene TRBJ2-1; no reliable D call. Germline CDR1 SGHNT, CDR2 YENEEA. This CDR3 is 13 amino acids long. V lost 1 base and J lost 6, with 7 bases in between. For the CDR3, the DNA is TGTGCCAGCAGCTTAGTTGTAGGCAATGAGCAGTTCTTC. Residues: CASSLVVGNEQFF.

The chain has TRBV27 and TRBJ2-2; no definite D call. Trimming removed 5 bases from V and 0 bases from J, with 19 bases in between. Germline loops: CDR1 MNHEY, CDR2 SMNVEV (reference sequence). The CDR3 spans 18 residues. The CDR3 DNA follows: TGTGCCAGCAGTCCCTTAGTCGGCCGAATGGCGAACACCGGGGAGCTGTTTTTT. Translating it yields CASSPLVGRMANTGELFF.

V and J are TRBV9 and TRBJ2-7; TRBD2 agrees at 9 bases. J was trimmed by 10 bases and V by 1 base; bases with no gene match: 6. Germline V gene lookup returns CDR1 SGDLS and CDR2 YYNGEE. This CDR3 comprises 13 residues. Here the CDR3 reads CASSVSYGTSQYF. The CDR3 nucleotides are TGTGCCAGCAGCGTAAGTTATGGGACTAGCCAGTACTTC.

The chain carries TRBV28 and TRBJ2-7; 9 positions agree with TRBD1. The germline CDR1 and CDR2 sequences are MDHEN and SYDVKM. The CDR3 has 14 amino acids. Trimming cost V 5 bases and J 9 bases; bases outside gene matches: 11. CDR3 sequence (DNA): TGTGCCAGCAGTCTGCCGGGACAGGGCCGTGGGCAGTACTTC. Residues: CASSLPGQGRGQYF.

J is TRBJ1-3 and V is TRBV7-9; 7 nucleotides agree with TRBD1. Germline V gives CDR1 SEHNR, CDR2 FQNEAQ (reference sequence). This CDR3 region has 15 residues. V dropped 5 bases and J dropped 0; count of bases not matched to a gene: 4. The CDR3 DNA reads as TGTGCCAGCAGCCGGGACAGAAGCTCTGGAAACACCATATATTTT. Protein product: CASSRDRSSGNTIYF.

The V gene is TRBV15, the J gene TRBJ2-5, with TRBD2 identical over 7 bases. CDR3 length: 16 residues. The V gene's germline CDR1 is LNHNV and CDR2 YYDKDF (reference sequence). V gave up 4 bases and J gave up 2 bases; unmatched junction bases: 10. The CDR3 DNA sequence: TGTGCCACCAGCACACTATGGGGGGACTATCAAGAGACCCAGTACTTC. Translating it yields CATSTLWGDYQETQYF.

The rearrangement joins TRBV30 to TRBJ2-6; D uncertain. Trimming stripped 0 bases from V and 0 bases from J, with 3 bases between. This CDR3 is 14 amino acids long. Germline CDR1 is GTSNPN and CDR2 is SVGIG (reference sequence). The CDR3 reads CAWSVSSGANVLTF. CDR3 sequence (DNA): TGTGCCTGGAGTGTGAGCTCTGGGGCCAACGTCCTGACTTTC.

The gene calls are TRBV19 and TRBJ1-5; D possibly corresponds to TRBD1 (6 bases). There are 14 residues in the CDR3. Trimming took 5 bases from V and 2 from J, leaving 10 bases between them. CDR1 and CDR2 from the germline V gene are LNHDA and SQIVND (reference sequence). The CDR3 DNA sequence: TGTGCCAGTAGTCCACAGGGAGGCAATCAGCCCCAGCATTTT. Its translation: CASSPQGGNQPQHF.

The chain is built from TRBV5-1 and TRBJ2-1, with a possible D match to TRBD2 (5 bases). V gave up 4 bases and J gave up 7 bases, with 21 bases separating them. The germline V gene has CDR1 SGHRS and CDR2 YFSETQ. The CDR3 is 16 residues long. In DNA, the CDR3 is TGCGCCAGCAGCGCCTTCACTAGTCGAGAGAGGAATGAGCAGTTCTTC. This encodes CASSAFTSRERNEQFF.

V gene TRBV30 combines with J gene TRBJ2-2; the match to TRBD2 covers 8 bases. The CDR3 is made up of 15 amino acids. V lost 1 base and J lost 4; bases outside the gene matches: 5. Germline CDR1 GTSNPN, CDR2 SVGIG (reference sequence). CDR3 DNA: TGTGCCTGGAGTGGGATAGCGGGATCCACCGGGGAGCTGTTTTTT. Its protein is CAWSGIAGSTGELFF.

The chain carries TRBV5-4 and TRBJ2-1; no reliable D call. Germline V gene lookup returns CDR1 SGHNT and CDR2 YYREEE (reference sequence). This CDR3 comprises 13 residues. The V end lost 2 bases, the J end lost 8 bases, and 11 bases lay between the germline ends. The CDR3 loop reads CASSLGTADEQFF. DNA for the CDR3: TGTGCCAGCAGCTTAGGAACAGCCGATGAGCAGTTCTTC.

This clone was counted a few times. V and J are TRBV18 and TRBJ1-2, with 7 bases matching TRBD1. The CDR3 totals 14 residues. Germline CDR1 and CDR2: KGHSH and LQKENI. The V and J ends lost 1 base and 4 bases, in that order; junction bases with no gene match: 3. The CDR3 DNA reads TGTGCCAGCTCACCACTCCGGGACAGCTATGGCTACACCTTC. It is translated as CASSPLRDSYGYTF.

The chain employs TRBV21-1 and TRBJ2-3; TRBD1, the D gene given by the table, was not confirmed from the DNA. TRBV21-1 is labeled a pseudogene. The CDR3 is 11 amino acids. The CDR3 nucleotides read TGTGCCAGCTCAGGGGCGGATACGCAGTATTTT. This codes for CASSGADTQYF.

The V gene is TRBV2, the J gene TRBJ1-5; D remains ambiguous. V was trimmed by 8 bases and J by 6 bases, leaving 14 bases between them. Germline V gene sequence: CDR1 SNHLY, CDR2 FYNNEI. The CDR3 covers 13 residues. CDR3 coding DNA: TGTGCCAGCGGCGCCTCGGGAGTTCAGCCCCAGCATTTT. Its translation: CASGASGVQPQHF.

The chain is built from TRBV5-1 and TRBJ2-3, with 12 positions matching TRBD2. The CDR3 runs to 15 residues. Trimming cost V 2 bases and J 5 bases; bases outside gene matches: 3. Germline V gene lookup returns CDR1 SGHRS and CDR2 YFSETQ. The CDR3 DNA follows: TGCGCCAGCAGCTTTAGGACTAGCGGGGAAGATACGCAGTATTTT. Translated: CASSFRTSGEDTQYF. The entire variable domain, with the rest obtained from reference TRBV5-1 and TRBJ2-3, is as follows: KAGVTQTPRYLIKTRGQQVTLSCSPISGHRSVSWYQQTPGQGLQFLFEYFSETQRNKGNFPGRFSGRQFSNSRSEMNVSTLELGDSALYLCASSFRTSGEDTQYFGPGTRLTVL.

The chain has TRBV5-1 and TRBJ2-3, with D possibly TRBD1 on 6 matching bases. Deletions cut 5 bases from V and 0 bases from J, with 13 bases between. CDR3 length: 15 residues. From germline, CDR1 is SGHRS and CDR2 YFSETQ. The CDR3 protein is CASRLVGQSTDTQYF. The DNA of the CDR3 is TGCGCCAGCAGGTTAGTAGGACAGAGCACAGATACGCAGTATTTT.

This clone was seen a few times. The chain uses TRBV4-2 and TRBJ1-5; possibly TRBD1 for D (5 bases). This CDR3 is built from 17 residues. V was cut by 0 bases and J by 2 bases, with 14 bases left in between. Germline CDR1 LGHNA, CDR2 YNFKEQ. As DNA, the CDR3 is TGTGCCAGCAGCCAAGATCGGCAGGGTACCGGCAATCAGCCCCAGCATTTT. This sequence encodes CASSQDRQGTGNQPQHF.

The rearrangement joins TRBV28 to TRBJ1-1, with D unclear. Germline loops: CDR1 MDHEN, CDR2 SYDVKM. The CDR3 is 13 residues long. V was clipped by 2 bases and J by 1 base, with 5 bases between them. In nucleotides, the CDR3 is TGTGCCAGCAGTTTAAACCGGAACACTGAAGCTTTCTTT. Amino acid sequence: CASSLNRNTEAFF. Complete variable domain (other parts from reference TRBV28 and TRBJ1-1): DVKVTQSSRYLVKRTGEKVFLECVQDMDHENMFWYRQDPGLGLRLIYFSYDVKMKEKGDIPEGYSVSREKKERFSLILESASTNQTSMYLCASSLNRNTEAFFGQGTRLTVV.

The CDR3 spells CASSLARLAGGDTQYF. The DNA for the CDR3 is TGTGCCAGCAGCTTGGCCCGACTAGCGGGGGGAGATACGCAGTATTTT. The chain is built from TRBV5-6 and TRBJ2-3; TRBD2 matches 13 bases. Unmatched junction bases numbered 3, after V lost 0 bases and J lost 5 bases. The CDR3 is made up of 16 amino acids. Germline assignment: CDR1 SGHDT and CDR2 YYEEEE.

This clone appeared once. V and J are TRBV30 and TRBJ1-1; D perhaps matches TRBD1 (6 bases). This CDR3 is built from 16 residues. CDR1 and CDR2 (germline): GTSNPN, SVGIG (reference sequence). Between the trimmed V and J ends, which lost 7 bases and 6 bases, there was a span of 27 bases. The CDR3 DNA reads TGTGCCTACGCGAGGGGACACCCTCATCTGGGCCCTGAAGCTTTCTTT. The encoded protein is CAYARGHPHLGPEAFF.

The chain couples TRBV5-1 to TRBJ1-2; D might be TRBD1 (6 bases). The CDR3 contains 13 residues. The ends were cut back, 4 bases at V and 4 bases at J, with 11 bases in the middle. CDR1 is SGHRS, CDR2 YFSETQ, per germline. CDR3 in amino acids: CASSPGQTYGYTF. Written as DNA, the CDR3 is TGCGCCAGCAGCCCCGGACAGACCTATGGCTACACCTTC.

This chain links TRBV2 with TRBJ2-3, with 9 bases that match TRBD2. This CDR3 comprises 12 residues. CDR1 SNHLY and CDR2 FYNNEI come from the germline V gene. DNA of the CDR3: TGTGTCTACTCGGGACTAGCAAATACGCAGTATTTT. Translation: CVYSGLANTQYF. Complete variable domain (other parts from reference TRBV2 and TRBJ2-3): EPEVTQTPSHQVTQMGQEVILRCVPISNHLYFYWYRQILGQKVEFLVSFYNNEISEKSEIFDDQFSVERPDGSNFTLKIRSTKLEDSAMYFCVYSGLANTQYFGPGTRLTVL.

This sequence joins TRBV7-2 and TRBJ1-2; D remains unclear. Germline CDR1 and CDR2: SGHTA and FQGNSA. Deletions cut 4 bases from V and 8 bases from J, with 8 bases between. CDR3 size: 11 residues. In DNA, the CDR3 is TGTGCCAGCAGCTCGGGCGGCGGCTACACCTTC. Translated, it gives CASSSGGGYTF.

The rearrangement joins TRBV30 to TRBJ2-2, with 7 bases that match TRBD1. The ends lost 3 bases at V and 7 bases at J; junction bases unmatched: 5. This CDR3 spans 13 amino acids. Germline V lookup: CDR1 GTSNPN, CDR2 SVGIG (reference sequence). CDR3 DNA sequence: TGTGCCTGGAGAAAACAGGGGATCGGGGAGCTGTTTTTT. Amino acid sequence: CAWRKQGIGELFF.

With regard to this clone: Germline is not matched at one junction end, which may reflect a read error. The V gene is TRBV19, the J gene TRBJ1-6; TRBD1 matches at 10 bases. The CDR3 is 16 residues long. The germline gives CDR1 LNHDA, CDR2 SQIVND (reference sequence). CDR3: CASSIDRGRRNSPLHF. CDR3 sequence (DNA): TGTGCCAGTAGCATAGACAGGGGGCGTCGAAATTCACCCCTCCACTTT.

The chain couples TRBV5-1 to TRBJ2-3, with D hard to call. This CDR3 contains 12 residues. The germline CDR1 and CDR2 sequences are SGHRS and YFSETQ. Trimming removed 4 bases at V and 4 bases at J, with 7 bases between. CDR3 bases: TGCGCCAGCAGCCCCCGAGCAGATACGCAGTATTTT. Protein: CASSPRADTQYF.

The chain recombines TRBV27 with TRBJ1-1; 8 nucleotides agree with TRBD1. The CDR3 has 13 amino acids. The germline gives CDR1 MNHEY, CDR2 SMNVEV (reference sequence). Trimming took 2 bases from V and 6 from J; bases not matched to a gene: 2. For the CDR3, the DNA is TGTGCCAGCAGTTTAAACAGGGGGGCTGAAGCTTTCTTT. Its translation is CASSLNRGAEAFF.

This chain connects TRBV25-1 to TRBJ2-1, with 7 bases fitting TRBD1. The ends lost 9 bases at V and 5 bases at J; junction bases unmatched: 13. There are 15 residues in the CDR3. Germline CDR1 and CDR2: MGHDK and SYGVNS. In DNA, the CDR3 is TGTGCCAGTTGCCTCAGGGGGTTTTCCCACAATGAGCAGTTCTTC. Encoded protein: CASCLRGFSHNEQFF.

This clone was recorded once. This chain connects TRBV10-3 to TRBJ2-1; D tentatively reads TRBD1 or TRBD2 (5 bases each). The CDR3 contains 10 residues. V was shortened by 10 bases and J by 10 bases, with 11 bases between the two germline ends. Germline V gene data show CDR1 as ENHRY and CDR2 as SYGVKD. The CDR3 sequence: CASGTTEQFF. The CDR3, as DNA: TGTGCCAGTGGGACGACAGAGCAGTTCTTC.

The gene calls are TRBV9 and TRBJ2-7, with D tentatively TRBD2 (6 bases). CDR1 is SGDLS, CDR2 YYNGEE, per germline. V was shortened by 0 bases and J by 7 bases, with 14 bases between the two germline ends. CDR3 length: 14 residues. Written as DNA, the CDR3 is TGTGCCAGCAGCGTAGGCGGGGCGACCTGGGAGCAGTACTTC. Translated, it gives CASSVGGATWEQYF. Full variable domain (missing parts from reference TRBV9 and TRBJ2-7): DSGVTQTPKHLITATGQRVTLRCSPRSGDLSVYWYQQSLDQGLQFLIQYYNGEERAKGNILERFSAQQFPDLHSELNLSSLELGDSALYFCASSVGGATWEQYFGPGTRLTVT.